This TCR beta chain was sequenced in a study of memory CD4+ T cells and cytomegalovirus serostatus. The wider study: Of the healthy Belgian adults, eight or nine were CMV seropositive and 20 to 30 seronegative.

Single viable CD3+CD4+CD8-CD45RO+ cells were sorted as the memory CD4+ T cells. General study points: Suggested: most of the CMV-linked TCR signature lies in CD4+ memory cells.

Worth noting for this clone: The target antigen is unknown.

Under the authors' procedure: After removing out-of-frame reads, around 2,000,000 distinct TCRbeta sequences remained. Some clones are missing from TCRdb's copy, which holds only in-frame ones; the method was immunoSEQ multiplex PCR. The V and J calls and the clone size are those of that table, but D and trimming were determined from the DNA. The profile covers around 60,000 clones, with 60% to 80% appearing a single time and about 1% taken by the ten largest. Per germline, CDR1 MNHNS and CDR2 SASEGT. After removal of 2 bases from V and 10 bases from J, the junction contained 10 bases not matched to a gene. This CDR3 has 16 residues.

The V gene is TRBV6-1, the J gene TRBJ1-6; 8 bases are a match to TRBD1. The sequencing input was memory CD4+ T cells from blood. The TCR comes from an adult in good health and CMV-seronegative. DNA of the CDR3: TGTGCCAGCAGTGAAAGGGACAGGAATCCGTGGTCACCCCTCCACTTT. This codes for CASSERDRNPWSPLHF.